This T cell receptor (beta chain) was observed in a study of T-cell reconstitution after alpha-beta-depleted transplantation in children. General study results and limits: The study traced high day-60 TCRbeta diversity in some patients to surviving recipient T cells and thymic progenitors. Reported findings indicate that, about two months after transplant, alpha-beta T cells came from several hundred expanded clones, which were derived from non-depleted graft cells. Newly generated T cells supplied most T-cell counts and diversity one year post-transplant.

Using unique molecular identifiers, the investigators prepared the TCRbeta library. TCRdb called the PCR reads again in MiXCR, with one record for every CDR3 protein. In the table there are approximately 800,000 distinct CDR3 sequences, roughly 15% of which are singletons. This CDR3 is 11 amino acids long. V lost 5 bases and J 9 bases, leaving 8 bases between the germline ends. This clonotype turned up a few times. Its specificity is unknown. V gene TRBV12-3 or TRBV12-4 combines with J gene TRBJ1-3, with D unresolved. The sample here was PBMCs, mostly from graft donor cells, taken 360 days after TCRalphabeta/CD19-depleted stem cell transplant. The clonotype originates from a male patient younger than 18 who had a stem cell transplant for acute lymphoblastic leukemia, so the T cells may come from the graft donor. Written as DNA, the CDR3 is TGTGCCAGCAGTCTGGGAGGCACCATATATTTT. Its translation is CASSLGGTIYF.